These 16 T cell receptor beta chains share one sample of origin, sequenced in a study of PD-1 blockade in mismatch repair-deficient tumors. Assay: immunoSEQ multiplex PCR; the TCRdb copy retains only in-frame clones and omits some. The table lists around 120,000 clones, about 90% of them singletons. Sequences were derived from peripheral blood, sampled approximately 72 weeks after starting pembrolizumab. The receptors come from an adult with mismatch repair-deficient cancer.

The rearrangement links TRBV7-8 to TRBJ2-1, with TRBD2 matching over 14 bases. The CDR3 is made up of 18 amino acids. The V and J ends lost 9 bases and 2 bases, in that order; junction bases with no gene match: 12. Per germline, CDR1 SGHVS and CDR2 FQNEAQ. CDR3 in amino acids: CASQRGTSGSSAYNEQFF. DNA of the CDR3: TGTGCCAGTCAACGGGGGACTAGCGGGAGTTCTGCCTACAATGAGCAGTTCTTC. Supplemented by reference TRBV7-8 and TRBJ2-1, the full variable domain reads GAGVSQSPRYKVAKRGQDVALRCDPISGHVSLFWYQQALGQGPEFLTYFQNEAQLDKSGLPSDRFFAERPEGSVSTLKIQRTQQEDSAVYLCASQRGTSGSSAYNEQFFGPGTRLTVL.

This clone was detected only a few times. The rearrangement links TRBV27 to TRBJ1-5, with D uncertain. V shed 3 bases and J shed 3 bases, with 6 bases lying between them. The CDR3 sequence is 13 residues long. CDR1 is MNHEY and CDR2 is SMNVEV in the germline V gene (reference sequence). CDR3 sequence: CASSFSVNQPQHF. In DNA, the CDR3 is TGTGCCAGCAGTTTTTCAGTCAATCAGCCCCAGCATTTT.

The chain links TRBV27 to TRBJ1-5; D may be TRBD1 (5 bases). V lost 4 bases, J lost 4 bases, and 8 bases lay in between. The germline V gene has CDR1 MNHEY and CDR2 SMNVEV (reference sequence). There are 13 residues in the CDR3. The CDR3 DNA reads TGTGCCAGCAGTTGGGGGTTAAATCAGCCCCAGCATTTT. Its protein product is CASSWGLNQPQHF.

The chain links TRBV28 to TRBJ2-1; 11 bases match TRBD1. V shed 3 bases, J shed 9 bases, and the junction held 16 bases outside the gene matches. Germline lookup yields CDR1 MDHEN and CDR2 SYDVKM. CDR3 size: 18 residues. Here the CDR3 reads CASSFPTRGGQGGREQFF. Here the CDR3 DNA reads TGTGCCAGCAGTTTTCCGACCCGCGGGGGACAGGGGGGCCGTGAGCAGTTCTTC. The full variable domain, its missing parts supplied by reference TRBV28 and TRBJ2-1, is DVKVTQSSRYLVKRTGEKVFLECVQDMDHENMFWYRQDPGLGLRLIYFSYDVKMKEKGDIPEGYSVSREKKERFSLILESASTNQTSMYLCASSFPTRGGQGGREQFFGPGTRLTVL.

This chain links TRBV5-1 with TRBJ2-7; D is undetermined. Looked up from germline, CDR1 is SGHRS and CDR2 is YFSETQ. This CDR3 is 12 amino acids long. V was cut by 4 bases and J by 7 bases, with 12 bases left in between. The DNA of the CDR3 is TGCGCCAGCAGCCAAGCAGACGGGGAGCAGTACTTC. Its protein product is CASSQADGEQYF.

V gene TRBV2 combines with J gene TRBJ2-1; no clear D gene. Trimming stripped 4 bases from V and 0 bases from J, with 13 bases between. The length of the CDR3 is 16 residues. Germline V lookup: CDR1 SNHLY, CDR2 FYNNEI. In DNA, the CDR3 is TGTGCCAGCAGTGCGGTAGCCGCGTTCTCCTACAATGAGCAGTTCTTC. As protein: CASSAVAAFSYNEQFF.

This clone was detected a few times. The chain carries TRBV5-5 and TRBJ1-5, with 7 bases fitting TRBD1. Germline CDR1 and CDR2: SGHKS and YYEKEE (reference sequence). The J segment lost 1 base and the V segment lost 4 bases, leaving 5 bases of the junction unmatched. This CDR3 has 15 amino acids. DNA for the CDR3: TGTGCCAGCAGCAACGGGGACAGCAGCAATCAGCCCCAGCATTTT. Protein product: CASSNGDSSNQPQHF.

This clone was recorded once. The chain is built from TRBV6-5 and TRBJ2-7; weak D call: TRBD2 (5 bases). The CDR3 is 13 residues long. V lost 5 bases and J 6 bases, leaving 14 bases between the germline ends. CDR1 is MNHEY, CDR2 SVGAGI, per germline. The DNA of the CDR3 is TGTGCCAGCAGTAGGCAGGCGGGTGGCGAGCAGTACTTC. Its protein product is CASSRQAGGEQYF.

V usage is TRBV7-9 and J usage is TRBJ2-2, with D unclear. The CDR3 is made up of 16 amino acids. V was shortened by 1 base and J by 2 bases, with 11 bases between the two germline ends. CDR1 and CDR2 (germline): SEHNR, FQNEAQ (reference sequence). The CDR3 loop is CASSLVWRPNTGELFF. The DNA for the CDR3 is TGTGCCAGCAGCTTAGTATGGCGGCCTAACACCGGGGAGCTGTTTTTT.

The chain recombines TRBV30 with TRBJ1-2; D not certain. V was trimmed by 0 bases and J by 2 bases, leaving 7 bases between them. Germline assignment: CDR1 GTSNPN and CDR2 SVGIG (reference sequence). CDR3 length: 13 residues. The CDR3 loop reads CAWSVLLNYGYTF. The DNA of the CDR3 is TGTGCCTGGAGTGTACTACTAAACTATGGCTACACCTTC.

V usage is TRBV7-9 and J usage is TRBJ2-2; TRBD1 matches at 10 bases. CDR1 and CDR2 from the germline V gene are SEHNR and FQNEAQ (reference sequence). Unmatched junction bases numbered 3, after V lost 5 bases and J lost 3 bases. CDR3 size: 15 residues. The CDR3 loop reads CASSPGTGDTGELFF. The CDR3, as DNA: TGTGCCAGCAGCCCAGGGACAGGGGACACCGGGGAGCTGTTTTTT. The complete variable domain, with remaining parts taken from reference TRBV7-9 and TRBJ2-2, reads DTGVSQNPRHKITKRGQNVTFRCDPISEHNRLYWYRQTLGQGPEFLTYFQNEAQLEKSRLLSDRFSAERPKGSFSTLEIQRTEQGDSAMYLCASSPGTGDTGELFFGEGSRLTVL.

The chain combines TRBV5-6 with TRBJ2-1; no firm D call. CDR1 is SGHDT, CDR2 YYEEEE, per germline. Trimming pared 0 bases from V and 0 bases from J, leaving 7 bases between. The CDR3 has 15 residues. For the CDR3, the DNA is TGTGCCAGCAGCTTGGTTCGGAGCTCCTACAATGAGCAGTTCTTC. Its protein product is CASSLVRSSYNEQFF.

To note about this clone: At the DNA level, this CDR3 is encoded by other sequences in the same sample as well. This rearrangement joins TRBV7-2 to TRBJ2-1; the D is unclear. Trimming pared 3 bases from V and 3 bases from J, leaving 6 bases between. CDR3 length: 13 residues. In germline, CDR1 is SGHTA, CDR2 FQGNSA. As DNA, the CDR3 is TGTGCCAGCAGCTTGGGCCTCTACAATGAGCAGTTCTTC. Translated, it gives CASSLGLYNEQFF.

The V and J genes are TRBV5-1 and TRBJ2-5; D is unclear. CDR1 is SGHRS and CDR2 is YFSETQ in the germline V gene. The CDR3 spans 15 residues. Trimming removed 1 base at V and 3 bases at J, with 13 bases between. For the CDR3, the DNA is TGCGCCAGCAGCTTGCTTCCGGCCCGGGAAGAGACCCAGTACTTC. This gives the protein CASSLLPAREETQYF. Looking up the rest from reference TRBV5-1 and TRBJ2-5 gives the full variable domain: KAGVTQTPRYLIKTRGQQVTLSCSPISGHRSVSWYQQTPGQGLQFLFEYFSETQRNKGNFPGRFSGRQFSNSRSEMNVSTLELGDSALYLCASSLLPAREETQYFGPGTRLLVL.

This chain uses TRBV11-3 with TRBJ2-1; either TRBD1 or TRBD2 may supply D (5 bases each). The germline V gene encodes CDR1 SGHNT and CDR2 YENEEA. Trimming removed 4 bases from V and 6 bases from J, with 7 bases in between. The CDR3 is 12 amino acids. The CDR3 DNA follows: TGTGCCAGCAGCTCGGGGCCCAATGAGCAGTTCTTC. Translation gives CASSSGPNEQFF.

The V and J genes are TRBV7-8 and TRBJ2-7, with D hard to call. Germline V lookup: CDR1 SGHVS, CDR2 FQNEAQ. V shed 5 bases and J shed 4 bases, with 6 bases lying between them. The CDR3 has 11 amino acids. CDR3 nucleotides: TGTGCCAGCAGCGCGAGTTACGAGCAGTACTTC. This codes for CASSASYEQYF.